Following are 18 T cell receptor beta chains from one sample sequenced in a study of siplizumab effects on memory and regulatory T cells. The data were produced by immunoSEQ multiplex PCR, yet TCRdb's version contains in-frame clones alone and is incomplete. The sample holds some 96,000 clones, roughly 93% seen once. The source material was non-Treg CD4+ T cells sorted from blood. These receptors came from a human donor in good health.

This rearrangement joins TRBV5-6 to TRBJ2-7, with 9 bases fitting TRBD2. V was pared by 4 bases and J by 3 bases, with 8 bases of the junction left unmatched. Germline-derived CDR1 and CDR2 are SGHDT and YYEEEE. This CDR3 is 15 amino acids long. This CDR3 is CASSLAGAGGYEQYF. The CDR3 DNA reads as TGTGCCAGCAGCCTGGCTGGAGCGGGAGGCTACGAGCAGTACTTC.

V gene TRBV27 combines with J gene TRBJ1-1; 9 bases align to TRBD1. The CDR3 extends over 17 amino acids. Germline V gives CDR1 MNHEY, CDR2 SMNVEV (reference sequence). The trim removed 0 bases at V and 0 bases at J, leaving 5 bases unmatched. CDR3 residues: CASSLSPRQGVNTEAFF. CDR3 coding DNA: TGTGCCAGCAGTTTATCCCCTCGACAGGGGGTGAACACTGAAGCTTTCTTT.

The V and J genes are TRBV9 and TRBJ1-6; 7 nucleotides align to TRBD1. This CDR3 is built from 16 residues. Germline lookup yields CDR1 SGDLS and CDR2 YYNGEE. The V gene end was trimmed by 1 base and the J gene end by 8 bases; junction bases not matched to a gene: 9. CDR3 nucleotide sequence: TGTGCCAGCAGCGTACTACCGGGACAGCAGGATTCACCCCTCCACTTT. It yields the protein CASSVLPGQQDSPLHF.

V is TRBV9 and J is TRBJ1-1; possible D gene TRBD1, 5 bases. The CDR3 totals 14 residues. Trimming removed 6 bases from V and 4 bases from J, with 16 bases in between. The germline V gene has CDR1 SGDLS and CDR2 YYNGEE. The CDR3 spells CASTQGSGITEAFF. DNA of the CDR3: TGTGCCAGCACCCAGGGTTCAGGGATCACTGAAGCTTTCTTT.

The genes are TRBV5-5 and TRBJ2-7; TRBD2 might be the D (5 bases). This CDR3 has 16 amino acids. Trimming cost V 0 bases and J 4 bases, with 17 bases left between them. Looked up from germline, CDR1 is SGHKS and CDR2 is YYEKEE (reference sequence). The CDR3 spells CASSLVAARRPYEQYF. CDR3 coding DNA: TGTGCCAGCAGCTTGGTGGCGGCCAGGAGGCCGTACGAGCAGTACTTC.

This chain connects TRBV2 to TRBJ2-5; the match to TRBD1 covers 8 bases. The ends lost 5 bases at V and 5 bases at J; junction bases unmatched: 4. Germline V CDR1 and CDR2: SNHLY, FYNNEI. This CDR3 comprises 13 residues. CDR3 sequence reads: CASSQGASETQYF. The CDR3 coding sequence is TGTGCCAGCAGTCAGGGGGCCTCTGAGACCCAGTACTTC.

The chain employs TRBV28 and TRBJ2-7, with TRBD2 as a possible D gene (6 bases). The germline V and J ends were trimmed by 4 bases and 7 bases, with 11 bases remaining between them. CDR1 and CDR2 (germline): MDHEN, SYDVKM. CDR3 length: 12 residues. The CDR3 bases are TGTGCCAGCAGTTCGGGAGTCGTGGAGCAGTACTTC. Amino acids: CASSSGVVEQYF.

The chain uses TRBV2 and TRBJ2-1; TRBD2 aligns across 10 bases. This CDR3 contains 15 residues. Germline V lookup: CDR1 SNHLY, CDR2 FYNNEI. With V trimmed by 6 bases and J by 3 bases, 5 bases remained unmatched. The DNA of the CDR3 is TGTGCCAGCAGGCTTCTAGCGGGAGTCTACAATGAGCAGTTCTTC. Translated: CASRLLAGVYNEQFF.

The rearrangement links TRBV19 to TRBJ2-7; 10 nucleotides match TRBD1. The CDR3 sequence is 14 residues long. Germline CDR1 reads LNHDA; CDR2 reads SQIVND (reference sequence). V shed 4 bases and J 7 bases; nucleotides not matched to a gene: 7. CDR3 bases: TGTGCCAGTAGTAGCCCAGACAGGGGGCGTGAGCAGTACTTC. Its protein product is CASSSPDRGREQYF.

This chain uses TRBV7-3 with TRBJ2-1; possible D gene TRBD1, 6 bases. The CDR3 has 15 amino acids. The germline V gene has CDR1 SGHTA and CDR2 FQGTGA. V lost 3 bases and J 5 bases, leaving 14 bases between the germline ends. CDR3 in DNA: TGTGCCAGCAGCTTCTTGGACAGAAGACACAATGAGCAGTTCTTC. This gives the protein CASSFLDRRHNEQFF.

A single count supports this clone. The chain uses TRBV28 and TRBJ2-3; 10 nucleotides align to TRBD2. The CDR3 runs to 16 residues. The germline gives CDR1 MDHEN, CDR2 SYDVKM. Trimming at V came to 6 bases and at J to 0 bases, leaving 6 bases not matched to a gene. Here the CDR3 DNA reads TGTGCCAGCAGCCTCATGACTAGCGGGAGCACAGATACGCAGTATTTT. Amino acid sequence: CASSLMTSGSTDTQYF.

The chain employs TRBV7-9 and TRBJ1-2; 12 nucleotides match TRBD1. CDR1 and CDR2 from the germline V gene are SEHNR and FQNEAQ (reference sequence). J was trimmed by 6 bases and V by 5 bases; bases with no gene match: 10. This CDR3 region has 16 residues. CDR3 bases: TGTGCCAGCAGCCCGAGTCCCGGGACAGGGGGCCATGGCTACACCTTC. Encoded protein: CASSPSPGTGGHGYTF.

The chain couples TRBV18 to TRBJ1-1; possibly TRBD1 for D (6 bases). The V and J ends lost 4 bases and 2 bases respectively, with 14 bases between them. There are 15 residues in the CDR3. CDR1 and CDR2 from the germline V gene are KGHSH and LQKENI. In DNA, the CDR3 is TGTGCCAGCTCACTACAGGGCTGGGGTAACACTGAAGCTTTCTTT. This encodes CASSLQGWGNTEAFF.

The chain combines TRBV11-2 with TRBJ2-3; D might be TRBD1 (5 bases). The CDR3 has 17 residues. CDR1 is SGHAT, CDR2 FQNNGV, per germline. Trimming removed 1 base at V and 3 bases at J, with 17 bases between. CDR3 amino acids: CASSLVGHKKGTDTQYF. CDR3 in DNA: TGTGCCAGCAGCTTAGTTGGACACAAGAAGGGGACAGATACGCAGTATTTT.

This sequence joins TRBV18 and TRBJ1-3, with D perhaps matching TRBD1 (5 bases). Trimming stripped 6 bases from V and 2 bases from J, with 11 bases between. CDR3 length: 14 amino acids. Looked up from germline, CDR1 is KGHSH and CDR2 is LQKENI. This CDR3 reads CASSRGSAGNTIYF. In DNA, the CDR3 is TGTGCCAGCTCCCGGGGCAGCGCTGGAAACACCATATATTTT.

This chain links TRBV6-5 with TRBJ2-5, with 11 bases identical to TRBD2. Germline V gene lookup returns CDR1 MNHEY and CDR2 SVGAGI. J was trimmed by 1 base and V by 0 bases; bases with no gene match: 1. There are 16 residues in the CDR3. The CDR3 DNA reads as TGTGCCAGCAGTTACTCACTAGCGGGAGCCCAAGAGACCCAGTACTTC. Translating it yields CASSYSLAGAQETQYF.

V is TRBV18 and J is TRBJ2-2; TRBD1 is a possible D gene (6 bases). V lost 4 bases to trimming and J lost 6 bases, with 9 bases between them. The CDR3 contains 13 residues. Germline V gene data show CDR1 as KGHSH and CDR2 as LQKENI. Here the CDR3 reads CASSREGAGELFF. The CDR3 bases are TGTGCCAGCTCACGCGAGGGGGCCGGGGAGCTGTTTTTT.

V usage is TRBV4-1 and J usage is TRBJ2-5, with 13 nucleotides matching TRBD2. With V trimmed by 4 bases and J by 4 bases, 3 bases remained unmatched. From germline, CDR1 is MGHRA and CDR2 YSYEKL. This CDR3 comprises 15 residues. The CDR3 reads CASSLTSGGGETQYF. The CDR3 bases are TGCGCCAGCAGCCTTACTAGCGGGGGGGGAGAGACCCAGTACTTC.